The T cell receptor (beta chain) under discussion was sequenced for a study of blood T cell repertoires in COVID-19. The wider study: The study drew acute and convalescent COVID-19 samples from the United States, Italy and Spain. T cells, B-cell-depleted T cells, or PBMCs supplied cDNA or gDNA.

Germline CDR1 is MNHEY and CDR2 is SMNVEV (reference sequence). The CDR3 contains 14 residues. V trimming: 5 bases; J trimming: 3 bases; junction bases outside the gene matches: 3. This clone was observed a handful of times. Original data processing: Estimates of nucleated cell counts were drawn from the amplification of reference gene primers. The assay was immunoSEQ multiplex PCR, and TCRdb's table has in-frame clones only and misses some. V and J calls and clone size are given by that table; D and trimming were obtained from the DNA. The table has 250,000 to 350,000 clones, approximately 88% seen once.

The clonotype was recovered from a woman between 40 and 55 years old who had recovered from COVID-19. Material: peripheral blood. V gene TRBV27 combines with J gene TRBJ1-4; 7 bases align to TRBD1. The chain's CDR3 is CASSPGQANEKLFF. The CDR3, as DNA: TGTGCCAGCAGTCCTGGACAGGCTAATGAAAAACTGTTTTTT.